The subject of this entry is one T cell receptor (beta chain). This specimen belongs to a study of blood T cell repertoires in COVID-19. At the level of the study: Samples representing acute and convalescent COVID-19 were sourced from the United States, Italy and Spain. Sources were T cells, B-cell-depleted T cells, or PBMCs; the material itself was cDNA or gDNA.

TCRdb's table, derived via immunoSEQ multiplex PCR, lists solely in-frame clones and lacks some. The sample includes approximately 140,000 clones, about 89% of them seen just once. The CDR3 length is 13 residues. The V and J ends lost 7 bases and 1 base respectively, with 10 bases between them. CDR1 MDHEN and CDR2 SYDVKM come from the germline V gene. The chain uses TRBV28 and TRBJ1-1; no firm D call. This receptor was taken from a man older than 75 with acute or convalescent COVID-19. The specimen was peripheral blood. The CDR3 DNA follows: TGTGCCAGCAATCGGCAGGCGAACACTGAAGCTTTCTTT. Its translation is CASNRQANTEAFF.